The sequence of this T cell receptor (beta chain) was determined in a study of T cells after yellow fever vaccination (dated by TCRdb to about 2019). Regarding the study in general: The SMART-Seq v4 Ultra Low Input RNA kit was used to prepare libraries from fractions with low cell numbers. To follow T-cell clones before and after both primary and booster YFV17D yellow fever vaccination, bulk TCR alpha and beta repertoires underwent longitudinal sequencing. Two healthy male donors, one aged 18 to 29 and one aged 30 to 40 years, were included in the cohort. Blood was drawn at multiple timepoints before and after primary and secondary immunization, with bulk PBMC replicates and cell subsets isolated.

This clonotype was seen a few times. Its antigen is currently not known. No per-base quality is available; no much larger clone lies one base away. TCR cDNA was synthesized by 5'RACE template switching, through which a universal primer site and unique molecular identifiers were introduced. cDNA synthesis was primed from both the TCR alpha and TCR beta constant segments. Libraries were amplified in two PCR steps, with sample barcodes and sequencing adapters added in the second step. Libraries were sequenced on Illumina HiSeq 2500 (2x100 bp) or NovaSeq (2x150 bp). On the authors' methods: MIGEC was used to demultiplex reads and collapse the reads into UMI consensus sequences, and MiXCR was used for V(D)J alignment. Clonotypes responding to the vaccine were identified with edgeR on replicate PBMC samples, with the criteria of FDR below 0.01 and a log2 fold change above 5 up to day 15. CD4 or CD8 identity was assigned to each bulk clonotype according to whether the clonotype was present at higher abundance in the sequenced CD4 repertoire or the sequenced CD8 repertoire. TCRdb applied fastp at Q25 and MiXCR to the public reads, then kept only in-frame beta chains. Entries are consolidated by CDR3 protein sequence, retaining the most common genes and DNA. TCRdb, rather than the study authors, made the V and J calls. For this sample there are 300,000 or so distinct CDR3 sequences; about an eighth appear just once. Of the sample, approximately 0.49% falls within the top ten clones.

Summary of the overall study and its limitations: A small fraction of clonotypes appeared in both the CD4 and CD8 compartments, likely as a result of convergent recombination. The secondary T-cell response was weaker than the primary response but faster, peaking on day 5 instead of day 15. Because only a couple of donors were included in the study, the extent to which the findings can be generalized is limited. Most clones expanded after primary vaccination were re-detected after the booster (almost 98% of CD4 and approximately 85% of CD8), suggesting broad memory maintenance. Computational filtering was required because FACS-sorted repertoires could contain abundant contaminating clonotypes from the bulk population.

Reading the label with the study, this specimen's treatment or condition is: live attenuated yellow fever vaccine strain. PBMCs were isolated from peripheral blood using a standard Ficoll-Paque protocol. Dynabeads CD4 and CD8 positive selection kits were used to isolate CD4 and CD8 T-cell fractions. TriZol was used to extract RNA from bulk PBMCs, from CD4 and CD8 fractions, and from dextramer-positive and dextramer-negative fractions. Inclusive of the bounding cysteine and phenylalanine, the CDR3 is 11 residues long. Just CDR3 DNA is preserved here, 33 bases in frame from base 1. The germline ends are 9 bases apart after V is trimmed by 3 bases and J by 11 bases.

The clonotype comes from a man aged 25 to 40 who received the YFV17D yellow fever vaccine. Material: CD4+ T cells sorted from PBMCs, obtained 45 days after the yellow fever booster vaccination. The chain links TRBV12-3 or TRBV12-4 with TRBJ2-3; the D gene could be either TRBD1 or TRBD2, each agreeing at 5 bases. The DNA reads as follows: TGTGCCAGCAGTTTCAGGGACCGGCAGTATTTT. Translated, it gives CASSFRDRQYF.